These 11 T cell receptor beta chains were all obtained from the same sample, sequenced in a study of blood T cell repertoires in COVID-19. Assay used: immunoSEQ multiplex PCR; TCRdb lists only in-frame clones, some missing. The repertoire holds more than 120,000 clones, with 87% as singletons. Specimen: peripheral blood. The receptors shown here come from a man between 50 and 59 years old who had recovered from COVID-19.

This chain uses TRBV7-2 with TRBJ1-2; 8 bases are shared with TRBD1. V lost 5 bases and J lost 2; bases outside the gene matches: 19. Per the germline V gene, CDR1 is SGHTA and CDR2 is FQGNSA. The CDR3 runs 19 residues. The CDR3 nucleotides are TGTGCCAGCAGCGCGTTCCGGGACAGGCGTGATCAGTTGAACTATGGCTACACCTTC. Amino acids: CASSAFRDRRDQLNYGYTF.

The V call is TRBV6-1, the J call TRBJ1-5; D is uncertain. Per the germline V gene, CDR1 is MNHNS and CDR2 is SASEGT. CDR3 size: 14 residues. With 2 bases removed from V and 2 bases from J, the gap between germline ends came to 7 bases. The CDR3 DNA sequence: TGTGCCAGCAGTGAAACGGTCGGCAATCAGCCCCAGCATTTT. Translation gives CASSETVGNQPQHF.

This chain's CDR3 is CASSLAVGGGNEQFF. The CDR3, as DNA: TGTGCCAGCAGCTTAGCAGTGGGGGGAGGGAATGAGCAGTTCTTC. This chain uses TRBV7-2 with TRBJ2-1; 7 positions match TRBD2. The CDR3 is 15 residues long. The V segment lost 0 bases and the J segment 7 bases; nucleotides outside the gene matches: 6. Germline V gene lookup returns CDR1 SGHTA and CDR2 FQGNSA.

The rearrangement links TRBV6-6 to TRBJ2-5; 10 bases match TRBD2. The CDR3 covers 15 residues. The germline V gene has CDR1 MNHNY and CDR2 SVGAGI (reference sequence). V shed 1 base, J shed 5 bases, and the junction held 4 bases outside the gene matches. The CDR3 here is CASSYLAGGQETQYF. CDR3 bases: TGTGCCAGCAGTTACTTAGCGGGGGGCCAGGAGACCCAGTACTTC.

This clone was counted once. The rearrangement uses TRBV9 and TRBJ2-1; TRBD2 agrees at 8 bases. The CDR3 loop spans 15 amino acids. With 3 bases clipped from V and 3 bases from J, the junction kept 5 bases outside the gene matches. Germline loops: CDR1 SGDLS, CDR2 YYNGEE. CDR3 protein: CASSALAGSYNEQFF. The CDR3 DNA is TGTGCCAGCAGCGCTTTAGCGGGGAGCTACAATGAGCAGTTCTTC.

The CDR3, as DNA: TGCGCCAGCAGCCAACAGACAGCGGGGTACACTGAAGCTTTCTTT. This codes for CASSQQTAGYTEAFF. This chain links TRBV4-3 with TRBJ1-1, with D possibly TRBD1 on 5 matching bases. CDR3 size: 15 residues. Germline CDR1 reads LGHNA; CDR2 reads YSLEER. V shed 2 bases and J shed 3 bases, with 13 bases lying between them.

The chain couples TRBV2 to TRBJ2-1, with 7 bases fitting TRBD2. The CDR3 runs to 13 residues. The germline V gene encodes CDR1 SNHLY and CDR2 FYNNEI. V lost 6 bases, J lost 7 bases, and 6 bases stayed unmatched. The CDR3 sequence: CASRAGSWNEQFF. The CDR3 nucleotides are TGTGCCAGCAGAGCGGGGAGTTGGAATGAGCAGTTCTTC. The entire variable domain, with the rest obtained from reference TRBV2 and TRBJ2-1, is as follows: EPEVTQTPSHQVTQMGQEVILRCVPISNHLYFYWYRQILGQKVEFLVSFYNNEISEKSEIFDDQFSVERPDGSNFTLKIRSTKLEDSAMYFCASRAGSWNEQFFGPGTRLTVL.

CDR3 coding DNA: TGTGCCAGCAGCTCAAAGACTAGCGGGGGGGCCTTGGCCGGGGAGCTGTTTTTT. Amino acids: CASSSKTSGGALAGELFF. J is TRBJ2-2 and V is TRBV9, with 14 nucleotides matching TRBD2. There are 18 residues in the CDR3. J lost 6 bases, V lost 4 bases, and 11 bases had no gene match. Germline V CDR1 and CDR2: SGDLS, YYNGEE. Variable domain in full (rest from reference TRBV9 and TRBJ2-2): DSGVTQTPKHLITATGQRVTLRCSPRSGDLSVYWYQQSLDQGLQFLIQYYNGEERAKGNILERFSAQQFPDLHSELNLSSLELGDSALYFCASSSKTSGGALAGELFFGEGSRLTVL.

The CDR3 loop is CASSPDSYQPQHF. CDR3 coding DNA: TGTGCCAGCAGCCCTGACAGTTATCAGCCCCAGCATTTT. V is TRBV11-3 and J is TRBJ1-5; weak D call: TRBD1 (5 bases). The V gene's germline CDR1 is SGHNT and CDR2 YENEEA. The CDR3 runs to 13 residues. Trimming removed 5 bases at V and 5 bases at J, with 10 bases between.

The chain carries TRBV11-3 and TRBJ2-7, with 14 bases matching TRBD2. The CDR3 totals 15 residues. With 2 bases clipped from V and 5 bases from J, the junction kept 2 bases outside the gene matches. CDR1 SGHNT and CDR2 YENEEA come from the germline V gene. The CDR3 DNA sequence: TGTGCCAGCAGCTTATCGACTAGCGGGGGGGACGAGCAGTACTTC. The encoded protein is CASSLSTSGGDEQYF.

The J gene is TRBJ1-1, the V gene TRBV6-5; maybe TRBD1 (5 bases). The CDR3 has 14 residues. Germline V gives CDR1 MNHEY, CDR2 SVGAGI. V lost 5 bases and J 2 bases, leaving 12 bases between the germline ends. The CDR3 here is CASSISGHNTEAFF. In DNA, the CDR3 is TGTGCCAGCAGTATCAGTGGACACAACACTGAAGCTTTCTTT.